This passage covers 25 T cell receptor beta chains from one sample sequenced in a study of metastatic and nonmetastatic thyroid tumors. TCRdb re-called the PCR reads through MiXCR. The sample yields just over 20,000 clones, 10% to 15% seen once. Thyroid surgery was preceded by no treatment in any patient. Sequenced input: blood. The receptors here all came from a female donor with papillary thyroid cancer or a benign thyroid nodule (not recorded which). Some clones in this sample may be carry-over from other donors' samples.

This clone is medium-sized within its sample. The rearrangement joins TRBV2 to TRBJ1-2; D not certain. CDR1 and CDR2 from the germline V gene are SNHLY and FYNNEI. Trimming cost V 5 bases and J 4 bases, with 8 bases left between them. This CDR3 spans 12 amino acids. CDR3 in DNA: TGTGCCAGCAGTCTAGAAACCTATGGCTACACCTTC. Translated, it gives CASSLETYGYTF.

CDR3 protein: CASSLTSGSDEQFF. The CDR3 DNA is TGTGCCAGCAGTCTGACTAGCGGGAGCGATGAGCAGTTCTTC. J is TRBJ2-1 and V is TRBV6-1; 12 bases are a match to TRBD2. J gave up 8 bases and V 5 bases, and 4 bases lay outside the gene matches. The CDR3 is made up of 14 amino acids. CDR1 and CDR2 from the germline V gene are MNHNS and SASEGT.

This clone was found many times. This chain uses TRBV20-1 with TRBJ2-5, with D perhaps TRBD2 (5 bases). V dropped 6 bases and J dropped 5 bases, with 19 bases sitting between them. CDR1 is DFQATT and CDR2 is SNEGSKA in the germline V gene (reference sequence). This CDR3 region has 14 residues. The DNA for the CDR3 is TGCAGTGCCGCTCATGTACGGAGGCAGGAGACCCAGTACTTC. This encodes CSAAHVRRQETQYF.

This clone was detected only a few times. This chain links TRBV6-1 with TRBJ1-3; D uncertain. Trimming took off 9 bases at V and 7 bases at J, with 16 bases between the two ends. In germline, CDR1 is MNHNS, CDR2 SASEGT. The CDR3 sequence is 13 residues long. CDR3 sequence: CARAPDGSNTIYF. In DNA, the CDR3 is TGTGCCAGAGCTCCAGACGGGAGCAACACCATATATTTT.

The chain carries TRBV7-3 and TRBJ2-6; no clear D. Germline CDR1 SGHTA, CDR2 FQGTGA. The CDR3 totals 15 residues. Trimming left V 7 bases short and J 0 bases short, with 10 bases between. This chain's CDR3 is CASISVGSGANVLTF. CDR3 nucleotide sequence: TGTGCCAGCATCTCGGTCGGCTCTGGGGCCAACGTCCTGACTTTC.

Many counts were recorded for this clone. CDR3 amino acids: CARMDRSSYEQYF. The CDR3 region has the DNA TGTGCCCGGATGGACCGGAGCTCCTACGAGCAGTACTTC. V usage is TRBV30 and J usage is TRBJ2-7; D uncertain. This CDR3 has 13 amino acids. V gave up 8 bases and J gave up 0 bases, with 14 bases separating them. Germline assignment: CDR1 GTSNPN and CDR2 SVGIG (reference sequence).

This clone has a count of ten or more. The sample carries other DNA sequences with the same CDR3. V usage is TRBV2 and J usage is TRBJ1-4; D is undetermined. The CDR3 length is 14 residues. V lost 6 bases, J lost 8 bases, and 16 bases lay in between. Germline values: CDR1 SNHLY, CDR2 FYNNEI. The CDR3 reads CASRSTILGEKLFF. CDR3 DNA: TGTGCCAGCAGAAGTACTATTTTGGGGGAAAAACTGTTTTTT. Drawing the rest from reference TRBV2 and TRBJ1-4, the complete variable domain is EPEVTQTPSHQVTQMGQEVILRCVPISNHLYFYWYRQILGQKVEFLVSFYNNEISEKSEIFDDQFSVERPDGSNFTLKIRSTKLEDSAMYFCASRSTILGEKLFFGSGTQLSVL.

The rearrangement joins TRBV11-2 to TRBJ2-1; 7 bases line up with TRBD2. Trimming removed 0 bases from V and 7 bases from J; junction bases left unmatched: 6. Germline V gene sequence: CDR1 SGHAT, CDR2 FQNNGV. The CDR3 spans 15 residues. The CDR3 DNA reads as TGTGCCAGCAGCTTAGAGGGCGGGAGTGGGAATGAGCAGTTCTTC. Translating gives CASSLEGGSGNEQFF.

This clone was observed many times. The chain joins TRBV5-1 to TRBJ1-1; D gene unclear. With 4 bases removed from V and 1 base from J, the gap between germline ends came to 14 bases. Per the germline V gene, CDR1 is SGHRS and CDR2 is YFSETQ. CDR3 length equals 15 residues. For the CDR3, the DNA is TGCGCCAGCAGCGTGGGAGGGAGGCCGAACACTGAAGCTTTCTTT. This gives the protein CASSVGGRPNTEAFF.

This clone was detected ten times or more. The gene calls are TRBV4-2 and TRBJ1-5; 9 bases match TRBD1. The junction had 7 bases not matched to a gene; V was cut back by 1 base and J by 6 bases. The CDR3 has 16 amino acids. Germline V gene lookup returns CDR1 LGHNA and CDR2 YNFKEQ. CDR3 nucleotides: TGTGCCAGCAGCCAAGTACGACAGGGGGGGGGTCAGCCCCAGCATTTT. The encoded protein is CASSQVRQGGGQPQHF.

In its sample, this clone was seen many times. The CDR3, as DNA: TGTGCCAGCAGTTTAGTTAGCGGGGGGGCGTGGGATGAGCAGTTCTTC. Translation: CASSLVSGGAWDEQFF. This chain connects TRBV27 to TRBJ2-1; 11 bases agree with TRBD2. V gave up 2 bases and J gave up 8 bases; unmatched junction bases: 8. The germline V gene encodes CDR1 MNHEY and CDR2 SMNVEV (reference sequence). The CDR3 has 16 amino acids.

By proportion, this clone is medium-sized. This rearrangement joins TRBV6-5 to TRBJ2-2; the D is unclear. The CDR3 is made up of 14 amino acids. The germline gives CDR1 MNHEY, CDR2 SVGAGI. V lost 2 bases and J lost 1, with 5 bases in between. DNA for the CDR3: TGTGCCAGCAGTTACGAGGTGAACACCGGGGAGCTGTTTTTT. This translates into CASSYEVNTGELFF.

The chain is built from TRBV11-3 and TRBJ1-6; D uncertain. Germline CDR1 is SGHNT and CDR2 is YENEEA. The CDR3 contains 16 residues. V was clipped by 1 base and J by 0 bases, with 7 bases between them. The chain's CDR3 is CASSLGVLSYNSPLHF. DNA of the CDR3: TGTGCCAGCAGCTTAGGGGTCCTCTCCTATAATTCACCCCTCCACTTT.

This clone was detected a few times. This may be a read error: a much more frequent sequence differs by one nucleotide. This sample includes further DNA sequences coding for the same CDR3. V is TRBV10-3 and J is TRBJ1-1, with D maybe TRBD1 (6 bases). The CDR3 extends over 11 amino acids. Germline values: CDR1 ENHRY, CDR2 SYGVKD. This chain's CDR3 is CAIRGDTEAFF. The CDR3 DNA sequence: TGTGCCATCAGGGGGGACACTGAGGCTTTCTTT.

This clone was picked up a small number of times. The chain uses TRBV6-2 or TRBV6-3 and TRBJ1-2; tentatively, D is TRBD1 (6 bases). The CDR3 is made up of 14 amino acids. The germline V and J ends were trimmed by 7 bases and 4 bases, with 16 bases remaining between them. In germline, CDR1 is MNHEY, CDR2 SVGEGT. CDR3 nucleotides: TGTGCCAGCATCTCCCCTAGGACAGTCTATGGCTACACCTTC. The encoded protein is CASISPRTVYGYTF.

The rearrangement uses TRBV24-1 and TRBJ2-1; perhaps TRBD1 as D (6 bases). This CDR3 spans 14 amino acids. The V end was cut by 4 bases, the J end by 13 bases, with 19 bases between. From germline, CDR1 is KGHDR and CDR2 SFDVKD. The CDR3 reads CATSDLDSYNYQFF. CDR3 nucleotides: TGTGCCACCAGTGACCTGGACAGCTACAATTATCAGTTCTTC.

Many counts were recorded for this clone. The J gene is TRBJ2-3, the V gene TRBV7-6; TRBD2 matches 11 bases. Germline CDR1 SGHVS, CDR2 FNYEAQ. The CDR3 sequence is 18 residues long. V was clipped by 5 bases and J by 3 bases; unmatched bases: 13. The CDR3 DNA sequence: TGTGCCAGCAGCAAACTAGCGGGAGCGGGCGATGGAACAGATACGCAGTATTTT. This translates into CASSKLAGAGDGTDTQYF.

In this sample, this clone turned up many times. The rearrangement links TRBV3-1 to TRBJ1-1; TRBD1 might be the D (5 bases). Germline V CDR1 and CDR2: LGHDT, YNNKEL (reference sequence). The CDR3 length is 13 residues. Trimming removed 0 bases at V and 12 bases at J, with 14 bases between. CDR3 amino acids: CASSQDRWTRTFF. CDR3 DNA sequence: TGTGCCAGCAGCCAAGATCGTTGGACAAGGACTTTCTTT.

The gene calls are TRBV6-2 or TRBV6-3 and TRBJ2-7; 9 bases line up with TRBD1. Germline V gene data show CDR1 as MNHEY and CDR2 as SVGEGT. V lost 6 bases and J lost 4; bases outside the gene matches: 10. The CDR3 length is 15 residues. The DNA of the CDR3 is TGTGCCAGCAGCACGACGGGACAGGGTCTATACGAGCAGTACTTC. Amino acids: CASSTTGQGLYEQYF.

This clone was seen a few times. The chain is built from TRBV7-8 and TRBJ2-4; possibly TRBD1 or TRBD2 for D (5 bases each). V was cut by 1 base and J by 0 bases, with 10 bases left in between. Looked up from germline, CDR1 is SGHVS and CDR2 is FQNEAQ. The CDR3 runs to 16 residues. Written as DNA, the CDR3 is TGTGCCAGCAGCTTAGATGGGGGTCTAGCCAAAAACATTCAGTACTTC. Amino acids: CASSLDGGLAKNIQYF.

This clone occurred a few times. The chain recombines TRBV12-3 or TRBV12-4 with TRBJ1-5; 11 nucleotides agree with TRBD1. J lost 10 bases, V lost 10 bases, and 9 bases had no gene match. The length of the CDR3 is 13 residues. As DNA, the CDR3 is TGTGCCATCAGGCTGGACAGGGGGCATCCCCAGCATTTT. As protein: CAIRLDRGHPQHF.

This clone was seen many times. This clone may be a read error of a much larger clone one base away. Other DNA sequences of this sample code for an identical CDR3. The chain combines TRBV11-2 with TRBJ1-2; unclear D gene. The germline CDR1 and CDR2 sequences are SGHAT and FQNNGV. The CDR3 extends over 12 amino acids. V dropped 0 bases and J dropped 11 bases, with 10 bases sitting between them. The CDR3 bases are TGTGCCAGCAGCTTAGAAGGTTACGGTTACACCTTC. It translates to CASSLEGYGYTF.

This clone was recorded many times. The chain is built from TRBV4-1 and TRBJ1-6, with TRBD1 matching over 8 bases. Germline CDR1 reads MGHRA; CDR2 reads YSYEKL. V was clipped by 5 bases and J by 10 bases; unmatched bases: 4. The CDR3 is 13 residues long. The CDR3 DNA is TGCGCCAGCAGCGGGCAGGGGGCCTCACCCCTCCACTTT. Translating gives CASSGQGASPLHF.

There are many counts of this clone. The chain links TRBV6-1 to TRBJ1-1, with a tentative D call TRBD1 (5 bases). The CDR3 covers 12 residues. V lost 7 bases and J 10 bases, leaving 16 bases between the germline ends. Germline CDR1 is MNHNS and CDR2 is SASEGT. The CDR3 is CASTYQGGRAFF. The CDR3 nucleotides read TGTGCCAGCACCTATCAGGGTGGTAGAGCTTTCTTT.

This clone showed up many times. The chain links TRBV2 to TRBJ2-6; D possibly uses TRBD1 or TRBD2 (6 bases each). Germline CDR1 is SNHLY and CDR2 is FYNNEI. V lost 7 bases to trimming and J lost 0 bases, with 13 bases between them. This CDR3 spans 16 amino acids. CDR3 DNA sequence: TGTGCCAGCACCGAGGGGGGACGCTCTGGGGCCAACGTCCTGACTTTC. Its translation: CASTEGGRSGANVLTF.